Sequencing of this TCR beta chain was carried out in a study of blood T cell repertoires in COVID-19. For the study at large: Material from acute and convalescent COVID-19 was sourced from the United States, Italy and Spain. Sources were T cells, B-cell-depleted T cells, or PBMCs; the material itself was cDNA or gDNA.

V lost 4 bases and J lost 1, with 7 bases in between. CDR1 and CDR2 from the germline V gene are ENHRY and SYGVKD. The CDR3 spans 13 residues. This clone was recorded once. Authors' data handling: Using reference gene primer amplification, nucleated cell counts were estimated. Using immunoSEQ multiplex PCR, the repertoire was profiled, and TCRdb retains in-frame clones only, with some absent. V and J calls plus clone size are reproduced from that table; the DNA served to infer D and trimming. The sample includes under 200,000 clones, around 83% of them seen just once. The TCR comes from a man aged 18 to 30 with acute or convalescent COVID-19. Sequencing input: peripheral blood. The chain is built from TRBV10-3 and TRBJ1-1; D remains unclear. CDR3 coding DNA: TGTGCCATCAGTGTTACAGCGAACACTGAAGCTTTCTTT. It specifies CAISVTANTEAFF.